This T cell receptor (beta chain) originates from a study of cytomegalovirus exposure and HLA in healthy donors. Study-wide points: An analysis was carried out at a later point. It showed that HLA-associated TCR beta chains were more clonally expanded than equally common non-associated chains.

Researchers ran the PCR with 60 Vbeta and 13 Jbeta primers. Here immunoSEQ multiplex PCR was the method, and the copy in TCRdb shows in-frame clones only, minus some. The sample has 200,000 to 250,000 clones, approximately 84% seen once; the top ten hold 0.55% to 0.7%. Per germline, CDR1 MNHEY and CDR2 SMNVEV (reference sequence). V was clipped by 6 bases and J by 9 bases, with 18 bases between them. This CDR3 is 15 amino acids long. On this clone itself: Its specificity is not known.

The chain employs TRBV27 and TRBJ1-6; tentatively, D is TRBD1 (6 bases). The TCR was taken from a woman aged 40 to 55 in good health and CMV-seronegative. Sequences were obtained from PBMCs. The CDR3 region has the DNA TGTGCCAGCAGGGGCGGGGGACACCAAACTTCACCCCTCCACTTT. This encodes CASRGGGHQTSPLHF.